The clone carrying this T cell receptor (beta chain) was recorded a few times. Library preparation (for TCRbeta) was performed with unique molecular identifiers. TCRdb re-called the PCR reads through MiXCR, storing one row per CDR3 protein. The sample consists of 350,000 to 400,000 distinct CDR3 sequences, 20% of them appearing once. The sample comes from a study of T-cell reconstitution after alpha-beta-depleted transplantation in children. Trimming removed 4 bases from V and 5 bases from J, with 6 bases in between. The CDR3 is 12 amino acids. Germline V lookup: CDR1 MGHRA, CDR2 YSYEKL. The sequencing used PBMCs from the stem cell graft donor, collected from the stem cell graft. The TCR was taken from a human donor who donated a stem cell graft to a child with acute myeloid leukemia. The chain recombines TRBV4-1 with TRBJ2-1; D remains unclear. CDR3 region: CASSPSHNEQFF. In DNA form, the CDR3 reads TGCGCCAGCAGCCCGTCACACAATGAGCAGTTCTTC.